The source of this TCR beta chain is a study of shared clonotypes between healthy human individuals. Overall study results and limits: Naive subsets, compared against memory subsets, generally had larger estimated richness values.

Profiled with immunoSEQ multiplex PCR; TCRdb holds only in-frame clones, not every one. The table has about 980,000 clones, over 75% seen once. Regarding this clone: Its antigen is not known.

The CDR3 contains 14 residues. Germline CDR1 reads SGDLS; CDR2 reads YYNGEE. V dropped 4 bases and J dropped 4 bases, with 12 bases sitting between them. The chain links TRBV9 to TRBJ1-3, with D possibly TRBD1 on 6 matching bases. The receptor was isolated from a man aged 18 to 30 in good health. Sequencing used memory CD4+ T cells sorted from blood. Stated subset: CD45RA-negative fraction. The CDR3 DNA reads TGTGCCAGCAGCCAAACTACAGGGGGAAACACCATATATTTT. It is translated as CASSQTTGGNTIYF.